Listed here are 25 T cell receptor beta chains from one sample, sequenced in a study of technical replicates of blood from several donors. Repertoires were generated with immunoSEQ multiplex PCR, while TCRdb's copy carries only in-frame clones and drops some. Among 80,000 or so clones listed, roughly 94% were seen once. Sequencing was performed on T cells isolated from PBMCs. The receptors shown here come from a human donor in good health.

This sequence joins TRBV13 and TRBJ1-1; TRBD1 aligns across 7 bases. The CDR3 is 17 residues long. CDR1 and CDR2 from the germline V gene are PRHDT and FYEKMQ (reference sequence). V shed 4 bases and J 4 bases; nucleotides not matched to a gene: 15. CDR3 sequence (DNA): TGTGCCAGCAGCTCCCCCGGGACAGCCCTTGCCATCACTGAAGCTTTCTTT. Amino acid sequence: CASSSPGTALAITEAFF.

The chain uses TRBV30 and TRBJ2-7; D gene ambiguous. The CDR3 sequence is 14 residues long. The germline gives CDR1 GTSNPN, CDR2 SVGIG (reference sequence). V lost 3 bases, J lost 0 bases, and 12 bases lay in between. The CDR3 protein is CAWRGGGPSYEQYF. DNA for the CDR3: TGTGCCTGGAGGGGTGGCGGTCCCTCCTACGAGCAGTACTTC.

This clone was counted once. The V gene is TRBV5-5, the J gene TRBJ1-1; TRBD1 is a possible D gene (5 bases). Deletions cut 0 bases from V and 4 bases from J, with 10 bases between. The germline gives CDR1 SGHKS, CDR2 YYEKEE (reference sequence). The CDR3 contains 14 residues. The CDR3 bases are TGTGCCAGCAGCTTGGGTGGGGCAGGCACTGAAGCTTTCTTT. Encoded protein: CASSLGGAGTEAFF. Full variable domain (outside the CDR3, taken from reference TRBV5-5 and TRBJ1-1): DAGVTQSPTHLIKTRGQQVTLRCSPISGHKSVSWYQQVLGQGPQFIFQYYEKEERGRGNFPDRFSARQFPNYSSELNVNALLLGDSALYLCASSLGGAGTEAFFGQGTRLTVV.

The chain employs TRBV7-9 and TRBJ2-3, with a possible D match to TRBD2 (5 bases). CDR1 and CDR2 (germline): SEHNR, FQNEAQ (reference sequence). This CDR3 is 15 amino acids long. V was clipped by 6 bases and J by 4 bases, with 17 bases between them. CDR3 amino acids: CASSPTRSAADTQYF. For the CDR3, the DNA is TGTGCCAGCAGTCCTACTAGAAGTGCGGCAGATACGCAGTATTTT.

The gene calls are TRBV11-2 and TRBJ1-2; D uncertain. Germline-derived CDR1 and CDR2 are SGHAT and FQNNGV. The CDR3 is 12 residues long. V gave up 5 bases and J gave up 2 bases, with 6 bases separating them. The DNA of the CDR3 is TGTGCCAGCAGCCCGGGAAACTATGGCTACACCTTC. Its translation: CASSPGNYGYTF.

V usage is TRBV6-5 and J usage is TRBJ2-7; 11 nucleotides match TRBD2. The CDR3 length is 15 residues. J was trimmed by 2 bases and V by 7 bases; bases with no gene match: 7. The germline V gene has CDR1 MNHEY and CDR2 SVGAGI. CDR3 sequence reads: CASTKGTSGTYEQYF. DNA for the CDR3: TGTGCCAGCACCAAAGGGACTAGCGGAACCTACGAGCAGTACTTC.

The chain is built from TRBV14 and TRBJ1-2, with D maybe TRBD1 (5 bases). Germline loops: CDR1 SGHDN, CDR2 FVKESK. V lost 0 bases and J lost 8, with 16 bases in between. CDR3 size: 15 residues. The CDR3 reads CASSQDQGSSEGYTF. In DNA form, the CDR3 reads TGTGCCAGCAGCCAAGATCAGGGAAGTTCAGAGGGCTACACCTTC.

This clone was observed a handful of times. The CDR3 spells CASGLVRGFTEAFF. The CDR3 bases are TGTGCTAGTGGTTTGGTAAGGGGATTCACTGAAGCTTTCTTT. V gene TRBV12-5 combines with J gene TRBJ1-1, with D perhaps matching TRBD1 (5 bases). Trimming removed 0 bases from V and 4 bases from J, with 9 bases in between. The CDR3 is 14 amino acids. Germline V CDR1 and CDR2: LGHNT, FRNRAP.

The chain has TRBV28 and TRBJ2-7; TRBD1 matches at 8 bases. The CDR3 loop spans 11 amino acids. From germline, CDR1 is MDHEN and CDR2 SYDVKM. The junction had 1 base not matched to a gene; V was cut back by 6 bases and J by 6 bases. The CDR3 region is CASRDRAEQYF. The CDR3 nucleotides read TGTGCCAGCAGGGACAGGGCCGAGCAGTACTTC. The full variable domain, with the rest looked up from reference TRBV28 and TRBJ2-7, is DVKVTQSSRYLVKRTGEKVFLECVQDMDHENMFWYRQDPGLGLRLIYFSYDVKMKEKGDIPEGYSVSREKKERFSLILESASTNQTSMYLCASRDRAEQYFGPGTRLTVT.

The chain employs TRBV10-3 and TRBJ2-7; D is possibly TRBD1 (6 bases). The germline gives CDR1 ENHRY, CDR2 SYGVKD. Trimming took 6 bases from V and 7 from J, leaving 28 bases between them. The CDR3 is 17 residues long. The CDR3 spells CAISTAPFRGQAREQYF. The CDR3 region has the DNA TGTGCCATCAGCACTGCCCCTTTCAGGGGCCAAGCGAGGGAGCAGTACTTC.

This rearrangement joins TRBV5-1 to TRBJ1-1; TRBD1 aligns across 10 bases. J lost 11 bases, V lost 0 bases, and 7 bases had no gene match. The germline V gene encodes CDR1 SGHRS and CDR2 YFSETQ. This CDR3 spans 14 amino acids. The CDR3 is CASSLAGTGDSAFF. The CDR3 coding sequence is TGCGCCAGCAGCTTGGCAGGGACAGGGGATTCGGCTTTCTTT.

The CDR3: CATQQGRATEAFF. CDR3 nucleotides: TGTGCCACCCAACAGGGGCGGGCCACTGAAGCTTTCTTT. This chain links TRBV28 with TRBJ1-1; 7 nucleotides match TRBD1. The CDR3 runs 13 residues. Germline loops: CDR1 MDHEN, CDR2 SYDVKM. V lost 10 bases to trimming and J lost 4 bases; unmatched junction nucleotides: 9.

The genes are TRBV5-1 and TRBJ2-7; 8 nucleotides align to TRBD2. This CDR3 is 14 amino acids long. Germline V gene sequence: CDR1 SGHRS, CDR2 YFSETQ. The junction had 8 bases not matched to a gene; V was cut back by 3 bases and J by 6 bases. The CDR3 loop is CASSWTLAGSEQYF. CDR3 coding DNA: TGCGCCAGCAGCTGGACCCTAGCGGGTTCCGAGCAGTACTTC.

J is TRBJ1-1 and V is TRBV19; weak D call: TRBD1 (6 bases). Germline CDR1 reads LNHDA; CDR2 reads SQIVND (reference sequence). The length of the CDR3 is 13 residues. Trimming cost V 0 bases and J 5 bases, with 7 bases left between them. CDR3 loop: CASSIEGGTEAFF. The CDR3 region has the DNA TGTGCCAGTAGTATAGAAGGGGGTACTGAAGCTTTCTTT.

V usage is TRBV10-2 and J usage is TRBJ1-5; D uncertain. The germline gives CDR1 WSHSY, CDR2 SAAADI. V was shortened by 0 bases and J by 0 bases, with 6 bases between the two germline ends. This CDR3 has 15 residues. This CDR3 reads CASSESGGSNQPQHF. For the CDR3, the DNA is TGCGCCAGCAGTGAGTCGGGAGGTAGCAATCAGCCCCAGCATTTT.

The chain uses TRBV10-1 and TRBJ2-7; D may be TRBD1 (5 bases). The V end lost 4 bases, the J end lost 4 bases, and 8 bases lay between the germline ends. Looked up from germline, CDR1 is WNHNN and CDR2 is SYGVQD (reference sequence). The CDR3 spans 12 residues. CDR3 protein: CASSAQGYEQYF. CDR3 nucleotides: TGCGCCAGCAGTGCCCAGGGTTACGAGCAGTACTTC.

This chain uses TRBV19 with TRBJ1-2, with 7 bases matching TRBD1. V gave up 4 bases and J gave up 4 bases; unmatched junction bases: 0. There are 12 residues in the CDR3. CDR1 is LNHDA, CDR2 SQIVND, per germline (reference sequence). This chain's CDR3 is CASSRQGYGYTF. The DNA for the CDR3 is TGTGCCAGTAGTAGACAGGGCTATGGCTACACCTTC.

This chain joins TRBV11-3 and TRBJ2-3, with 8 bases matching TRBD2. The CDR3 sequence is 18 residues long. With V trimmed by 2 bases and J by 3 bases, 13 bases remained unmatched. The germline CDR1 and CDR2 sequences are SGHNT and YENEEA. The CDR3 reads CASSLMGTGGGRTDTQYF. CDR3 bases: TGTGCCAGCAGCTTAATGGGGACGGGAGGGGGAAGGACAGATACGCAGTATTTT. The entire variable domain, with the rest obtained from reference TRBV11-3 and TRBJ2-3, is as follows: EAGVVQSPRYKIIEKKQPVAFWCNPISGHNTLYWYLQNLGQGPELLIRYENEEAVDDSQLPKDRFSAERLKGVDSTLKIQPAELGDSAVYLCASSLMGTGGGRTDTQYFGPGTRLTVL.

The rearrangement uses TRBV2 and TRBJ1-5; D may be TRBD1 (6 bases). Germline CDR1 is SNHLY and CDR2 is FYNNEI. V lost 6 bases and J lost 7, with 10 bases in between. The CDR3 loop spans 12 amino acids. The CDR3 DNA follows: TGTGCCAGCAGGGACAGAACCCAGCCCCAGCATTTT. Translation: CASRDRTQPQHF.

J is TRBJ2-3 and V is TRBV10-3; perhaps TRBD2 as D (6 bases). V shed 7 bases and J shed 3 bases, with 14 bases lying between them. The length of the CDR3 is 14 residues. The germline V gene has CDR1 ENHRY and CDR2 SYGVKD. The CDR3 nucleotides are TGTGCCATCACCGAGAGACTAGATACAGATACGCAGTATTTT. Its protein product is CAITERLDTDTQYF.

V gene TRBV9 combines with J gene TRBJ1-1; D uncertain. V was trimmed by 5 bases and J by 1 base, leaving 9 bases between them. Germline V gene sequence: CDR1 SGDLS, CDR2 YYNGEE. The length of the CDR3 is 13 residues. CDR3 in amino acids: CASRQHENTEAFF. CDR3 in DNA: TGTGCCAGCAGACAACACGAGAACACTGAAGCTTTCTTT.

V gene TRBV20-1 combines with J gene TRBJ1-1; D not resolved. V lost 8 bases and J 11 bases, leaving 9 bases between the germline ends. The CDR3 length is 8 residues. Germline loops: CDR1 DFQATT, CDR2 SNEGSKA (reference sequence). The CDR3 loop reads CSTPEAFF. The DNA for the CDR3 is TGCAGTACTCCGGAGGCTTTCTTT.

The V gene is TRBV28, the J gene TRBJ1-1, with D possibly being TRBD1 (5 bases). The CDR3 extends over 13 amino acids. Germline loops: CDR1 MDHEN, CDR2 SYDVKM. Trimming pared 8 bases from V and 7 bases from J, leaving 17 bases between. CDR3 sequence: CASGEGWGLEAFF. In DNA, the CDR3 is TGTGCCAGCGGGGAGGGATGGGGACTTGAAGCTTTCTTT.

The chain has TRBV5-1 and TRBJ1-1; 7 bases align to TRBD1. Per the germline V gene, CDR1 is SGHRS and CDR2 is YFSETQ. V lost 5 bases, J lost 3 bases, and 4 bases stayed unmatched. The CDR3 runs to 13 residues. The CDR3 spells CASREGADTEAFF. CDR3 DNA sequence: TGCGCCAGCAGAGAGGGGGCTGACACTGAAGCTTTCTTT.

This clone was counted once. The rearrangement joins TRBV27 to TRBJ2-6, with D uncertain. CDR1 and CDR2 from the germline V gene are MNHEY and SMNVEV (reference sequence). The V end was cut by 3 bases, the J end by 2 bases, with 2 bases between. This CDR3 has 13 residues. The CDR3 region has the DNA TGTGCCAGCAGTTTCACTGGGGCCAACGTCCTGACTTTC. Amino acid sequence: CASSFTGANVLTF.